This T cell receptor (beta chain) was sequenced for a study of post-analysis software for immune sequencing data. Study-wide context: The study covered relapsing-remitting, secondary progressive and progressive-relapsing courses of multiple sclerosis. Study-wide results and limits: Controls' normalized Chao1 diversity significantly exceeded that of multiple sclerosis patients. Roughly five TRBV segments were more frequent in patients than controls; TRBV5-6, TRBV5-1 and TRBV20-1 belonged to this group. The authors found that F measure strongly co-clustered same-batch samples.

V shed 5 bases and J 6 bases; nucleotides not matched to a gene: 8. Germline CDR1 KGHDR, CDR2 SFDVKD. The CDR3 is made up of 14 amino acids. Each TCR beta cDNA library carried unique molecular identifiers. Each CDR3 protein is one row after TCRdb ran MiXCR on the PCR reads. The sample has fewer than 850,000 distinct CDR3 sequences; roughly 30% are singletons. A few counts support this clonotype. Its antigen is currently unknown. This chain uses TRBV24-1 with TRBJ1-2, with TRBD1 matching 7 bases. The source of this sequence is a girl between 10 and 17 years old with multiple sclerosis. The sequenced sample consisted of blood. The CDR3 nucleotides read TGTGCCACCAGTGGTAGCGACAGGGACCATGGCTACACCTTC. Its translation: CATSGSDRDHGYTF.